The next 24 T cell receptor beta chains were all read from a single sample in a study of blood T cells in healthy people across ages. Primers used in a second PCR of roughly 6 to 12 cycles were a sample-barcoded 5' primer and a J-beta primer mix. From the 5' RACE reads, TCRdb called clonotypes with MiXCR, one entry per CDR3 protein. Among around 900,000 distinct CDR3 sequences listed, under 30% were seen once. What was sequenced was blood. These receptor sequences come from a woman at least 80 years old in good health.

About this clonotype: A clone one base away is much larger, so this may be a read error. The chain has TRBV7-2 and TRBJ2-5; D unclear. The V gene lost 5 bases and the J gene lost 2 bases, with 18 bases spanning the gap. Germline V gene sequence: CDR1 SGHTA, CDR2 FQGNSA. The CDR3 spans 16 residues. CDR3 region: CASSLETTIRQETQYF. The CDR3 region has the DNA TGTGCCAGCAGCCTCGAGACAACTATACGTCAAGAGACCCAGTACTTC.

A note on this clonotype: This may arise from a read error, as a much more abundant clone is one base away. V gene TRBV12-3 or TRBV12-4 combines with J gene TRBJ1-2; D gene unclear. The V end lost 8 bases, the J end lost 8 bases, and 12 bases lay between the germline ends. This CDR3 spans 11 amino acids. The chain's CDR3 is CASRDKGGYTF. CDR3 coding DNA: TGTGCCAGCCGCGACAAGGGCGGCTACACCTTC.

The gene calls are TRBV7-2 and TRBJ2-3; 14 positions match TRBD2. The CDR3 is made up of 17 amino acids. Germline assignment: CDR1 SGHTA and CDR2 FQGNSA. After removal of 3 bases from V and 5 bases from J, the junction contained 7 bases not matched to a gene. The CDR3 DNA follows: TGTACCAGCAGCTTCCGACTAGCGGGAGGGCCTATAGATACGCAGTATTTT. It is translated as CTSSFRLAGGPIDTQYF.

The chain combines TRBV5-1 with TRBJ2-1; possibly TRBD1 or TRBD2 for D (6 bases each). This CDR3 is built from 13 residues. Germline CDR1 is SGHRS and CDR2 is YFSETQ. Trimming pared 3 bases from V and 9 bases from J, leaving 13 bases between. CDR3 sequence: CASSSGGESEQFF. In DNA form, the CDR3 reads TGCGCCAGCAGCTCCGGGGGCGAGTCTGAGCAGTTCTTC.

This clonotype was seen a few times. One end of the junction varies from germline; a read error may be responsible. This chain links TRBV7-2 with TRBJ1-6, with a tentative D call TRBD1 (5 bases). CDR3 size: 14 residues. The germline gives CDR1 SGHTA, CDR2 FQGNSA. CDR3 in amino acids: CANSLEGINSPLHF. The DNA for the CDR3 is TGTGCCAACAGCTTGGAGGGGATTAATTCACCCCTCCACTTT.

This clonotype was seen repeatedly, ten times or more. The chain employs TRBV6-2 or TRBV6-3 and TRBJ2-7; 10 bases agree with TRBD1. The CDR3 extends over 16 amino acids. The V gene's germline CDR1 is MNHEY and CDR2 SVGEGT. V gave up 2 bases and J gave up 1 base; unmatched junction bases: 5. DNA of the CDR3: TGTGCCAGCAGTTACAGTGACAGGGGGCAATCCTACGAGCAGTACTTC. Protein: CASSYSDRGQSYEQYF.

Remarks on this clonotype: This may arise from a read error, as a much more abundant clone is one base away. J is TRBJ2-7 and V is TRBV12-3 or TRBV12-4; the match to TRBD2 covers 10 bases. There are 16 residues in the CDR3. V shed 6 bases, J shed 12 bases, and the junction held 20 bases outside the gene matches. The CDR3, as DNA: TGTGCCAGCAGCCCGGCTAGCGGGGGTCTAAGAGAGACCCTGTACTTC. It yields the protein CASSPASGGLRETLYF.

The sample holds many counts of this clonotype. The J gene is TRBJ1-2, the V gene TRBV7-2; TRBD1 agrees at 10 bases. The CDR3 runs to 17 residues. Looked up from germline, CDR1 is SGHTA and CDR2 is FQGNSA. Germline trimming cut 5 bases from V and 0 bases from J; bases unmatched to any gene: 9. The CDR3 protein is CASSQIDRGPANYGYTF. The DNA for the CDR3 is TGTGCCAGCAGCCAGATCGACAGGGGGCCCGCTAACTATGGCTACACCTTC.

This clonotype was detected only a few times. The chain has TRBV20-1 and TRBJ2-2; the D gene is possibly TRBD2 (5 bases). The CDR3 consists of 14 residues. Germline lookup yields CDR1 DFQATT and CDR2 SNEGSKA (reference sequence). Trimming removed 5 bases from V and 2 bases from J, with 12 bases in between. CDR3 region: CSALPPGNTGELFF. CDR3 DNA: TGCAGTGCTTTACCTCCGGGAAACACCGGGGAGCTGTTTTTT.

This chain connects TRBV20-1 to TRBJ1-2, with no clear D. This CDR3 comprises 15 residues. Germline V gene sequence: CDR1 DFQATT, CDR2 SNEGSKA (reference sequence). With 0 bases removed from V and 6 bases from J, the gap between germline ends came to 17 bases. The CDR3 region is CSARELDRLIHGYTF. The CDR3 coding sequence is TGCAGTGCTAGAGAGCTCGATAGGCTTATTCATGGCTACACCTTC.

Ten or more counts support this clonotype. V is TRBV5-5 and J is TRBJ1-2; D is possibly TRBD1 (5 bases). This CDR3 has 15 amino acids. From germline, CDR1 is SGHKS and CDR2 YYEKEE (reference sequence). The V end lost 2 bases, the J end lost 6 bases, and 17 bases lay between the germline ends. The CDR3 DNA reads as TGTGCCAGCAGCTTAGCAGTCGGGGCTTACGATGGCTACACCTTC. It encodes CASSLAVGAYDGYTF.

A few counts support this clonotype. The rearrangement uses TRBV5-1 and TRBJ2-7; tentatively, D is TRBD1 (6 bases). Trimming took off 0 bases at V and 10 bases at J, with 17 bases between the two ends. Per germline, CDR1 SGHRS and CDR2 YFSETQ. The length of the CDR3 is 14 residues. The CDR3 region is CASSLGGQKEAQYF. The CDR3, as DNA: TGCGCCAGCAGCTTGGGAGGACAGAAAGAGGCCCAGTACTTC. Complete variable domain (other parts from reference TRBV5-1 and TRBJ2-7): KAGVTQTPRYLIKTRGQQVTLSCSPISGHRSVSWYQQTPGQGLQFLFEYFSETQRNKGNFPGRFSGRQFSNSRSEMNVSTLELGDSALYLCASSLGGQKEAQYFGPGTRLTVT.

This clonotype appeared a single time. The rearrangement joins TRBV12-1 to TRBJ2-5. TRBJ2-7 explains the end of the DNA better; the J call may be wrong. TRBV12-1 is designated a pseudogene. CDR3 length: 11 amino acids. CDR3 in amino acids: CASSSTHEQYF. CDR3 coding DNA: TGTGCCAGCAGCTCTACCCACGAGCAGTACTTC.

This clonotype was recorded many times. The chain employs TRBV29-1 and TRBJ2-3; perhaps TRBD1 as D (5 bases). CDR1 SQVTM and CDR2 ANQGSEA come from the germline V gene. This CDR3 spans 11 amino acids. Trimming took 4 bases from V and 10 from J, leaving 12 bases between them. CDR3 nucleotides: TGCAGCGTTGCAAAGGGGCTCGCGCAGTATTTT. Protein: CSVAKGLAQYF.

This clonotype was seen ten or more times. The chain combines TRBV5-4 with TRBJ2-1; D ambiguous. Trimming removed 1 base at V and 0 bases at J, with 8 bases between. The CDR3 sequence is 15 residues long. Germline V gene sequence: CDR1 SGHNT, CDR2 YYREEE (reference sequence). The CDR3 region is CASSLKDSSYNEQFF. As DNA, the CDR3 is TGTGCCAGCAGCTTGAAGGATAGCTCCTACAATGAGCAGTTCTTC.

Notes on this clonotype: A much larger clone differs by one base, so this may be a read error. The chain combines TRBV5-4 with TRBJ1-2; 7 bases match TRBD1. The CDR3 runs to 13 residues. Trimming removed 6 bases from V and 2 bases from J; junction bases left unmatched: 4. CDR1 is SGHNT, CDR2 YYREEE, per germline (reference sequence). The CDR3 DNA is TGTGCCAGCAAAATGACAGGGAACTATGGCTACACCTTC. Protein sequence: CASKMTGNYGYTF.

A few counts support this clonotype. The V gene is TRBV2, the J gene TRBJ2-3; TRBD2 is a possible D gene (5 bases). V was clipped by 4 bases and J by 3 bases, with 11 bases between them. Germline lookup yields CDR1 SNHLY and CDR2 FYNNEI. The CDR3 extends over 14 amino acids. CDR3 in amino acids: CASSVLLETDTQYF. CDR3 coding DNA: TGTGCCAGCAGTGTGTTACTAGAAACAGATACGCAGTATTTT.

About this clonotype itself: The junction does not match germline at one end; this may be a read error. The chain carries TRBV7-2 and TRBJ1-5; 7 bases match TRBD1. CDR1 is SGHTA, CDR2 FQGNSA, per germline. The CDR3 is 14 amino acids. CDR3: CAGSLDRRNQPQHF. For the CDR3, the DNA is TGTGCCGGCAGCTTGGACAGGAGAAATCAGCCCCAGCATTTT.

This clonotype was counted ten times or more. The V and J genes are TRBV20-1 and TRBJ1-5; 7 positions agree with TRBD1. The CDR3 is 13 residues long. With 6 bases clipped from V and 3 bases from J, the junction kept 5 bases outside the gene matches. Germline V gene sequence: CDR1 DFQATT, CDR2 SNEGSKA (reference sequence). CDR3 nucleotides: TGCAGTGCCCGGACAGGTGTCAATCAGCCCCAGCATTTT. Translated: CSARTGVNQPQHF.

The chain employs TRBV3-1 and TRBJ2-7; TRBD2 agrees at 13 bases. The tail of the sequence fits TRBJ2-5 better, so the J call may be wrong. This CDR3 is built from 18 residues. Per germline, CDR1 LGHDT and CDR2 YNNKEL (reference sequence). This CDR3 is CASSQALPTSGGAETQYF. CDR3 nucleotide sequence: TGTGCCAGCAGCCAAGCCCTCCCTACTAGCGGGGGGGCAGAGACCCAGTACTTC.

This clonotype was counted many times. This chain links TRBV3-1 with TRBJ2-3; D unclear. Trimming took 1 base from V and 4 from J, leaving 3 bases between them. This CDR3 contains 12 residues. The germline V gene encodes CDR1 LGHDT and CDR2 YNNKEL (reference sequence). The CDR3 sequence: CASSQVADTQYF. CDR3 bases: TGTGCCAGCAGCCAAGTAGCAGATACGCAGTATTTT.

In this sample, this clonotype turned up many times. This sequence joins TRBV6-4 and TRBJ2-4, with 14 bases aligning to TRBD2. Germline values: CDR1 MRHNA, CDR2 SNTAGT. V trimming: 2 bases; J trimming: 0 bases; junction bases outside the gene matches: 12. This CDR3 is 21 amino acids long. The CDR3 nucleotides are TGTGCCAGCAGTGACCCAGCTCGGACTAGCGGGGGGCCAATAGCCAAAAACATTCAGTACTTC. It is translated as CASSDPARTSGGPIAKNIQYF.

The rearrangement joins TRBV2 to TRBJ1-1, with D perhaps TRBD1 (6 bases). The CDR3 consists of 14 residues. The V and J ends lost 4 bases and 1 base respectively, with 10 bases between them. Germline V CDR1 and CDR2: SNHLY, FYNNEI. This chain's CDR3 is CASSALGQNTEAFF. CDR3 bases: TGTGCCAGCAGTGCCTTGGGACAGAACACTGAAGCTTTCTTT.

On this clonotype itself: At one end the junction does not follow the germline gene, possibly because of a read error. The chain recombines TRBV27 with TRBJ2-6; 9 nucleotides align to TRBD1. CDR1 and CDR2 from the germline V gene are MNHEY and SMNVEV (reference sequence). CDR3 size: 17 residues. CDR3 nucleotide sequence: TGTGCCAGCAGTTTGGACAGGGGATTCTCTGGGGCCAACGCCCTGACTTTC. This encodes CASSLDRGFSGANALTF.